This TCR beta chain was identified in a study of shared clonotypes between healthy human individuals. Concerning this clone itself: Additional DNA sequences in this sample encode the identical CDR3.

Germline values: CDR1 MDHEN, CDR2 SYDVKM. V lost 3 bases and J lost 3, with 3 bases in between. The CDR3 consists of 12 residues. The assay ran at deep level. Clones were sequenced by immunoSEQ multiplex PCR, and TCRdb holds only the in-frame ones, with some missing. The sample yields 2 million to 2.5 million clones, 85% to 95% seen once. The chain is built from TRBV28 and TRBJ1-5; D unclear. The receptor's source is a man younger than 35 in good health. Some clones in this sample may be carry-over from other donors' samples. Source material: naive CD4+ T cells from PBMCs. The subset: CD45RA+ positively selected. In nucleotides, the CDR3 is TGTGCCAGCAGTTTCCTCAATCAGCCCCAGCATTTT. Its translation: CASSFLNQPQHF.